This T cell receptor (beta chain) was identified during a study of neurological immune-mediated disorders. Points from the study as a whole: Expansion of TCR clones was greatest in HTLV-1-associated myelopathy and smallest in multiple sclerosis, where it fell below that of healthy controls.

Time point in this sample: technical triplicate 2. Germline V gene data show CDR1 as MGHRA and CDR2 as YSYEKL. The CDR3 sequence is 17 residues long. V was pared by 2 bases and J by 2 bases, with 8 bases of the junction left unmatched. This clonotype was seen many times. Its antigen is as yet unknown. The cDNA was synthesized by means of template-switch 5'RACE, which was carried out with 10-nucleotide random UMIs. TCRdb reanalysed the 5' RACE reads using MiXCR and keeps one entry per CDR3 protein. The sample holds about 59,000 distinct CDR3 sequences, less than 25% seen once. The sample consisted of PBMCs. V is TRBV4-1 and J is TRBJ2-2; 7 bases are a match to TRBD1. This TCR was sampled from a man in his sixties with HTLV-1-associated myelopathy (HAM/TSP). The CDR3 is CASSQPSGTANTGELFF. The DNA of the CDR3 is TGCGCCAGCAGCCAACCCTCCGGGACAGCCAACACCGGGGAGCTGTTTTTT.